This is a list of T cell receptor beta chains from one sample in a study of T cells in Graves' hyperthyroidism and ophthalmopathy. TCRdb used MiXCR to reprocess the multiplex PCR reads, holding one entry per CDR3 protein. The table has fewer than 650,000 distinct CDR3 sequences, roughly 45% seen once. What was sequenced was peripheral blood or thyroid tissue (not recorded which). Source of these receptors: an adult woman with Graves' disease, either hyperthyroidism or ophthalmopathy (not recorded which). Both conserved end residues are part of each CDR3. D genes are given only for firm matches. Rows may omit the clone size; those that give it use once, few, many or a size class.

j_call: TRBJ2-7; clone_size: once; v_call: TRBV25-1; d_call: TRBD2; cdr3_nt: TGTGCCAGCAGTGATGAGGGACTAGACTTTTACGAGCAGTACTTC; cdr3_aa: CASSDEGLDFYEQYF
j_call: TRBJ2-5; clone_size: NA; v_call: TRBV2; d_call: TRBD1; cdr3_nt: TGTGCCACCAGTGACGTTGACAGGGAAGAGACCCAGTACTTC; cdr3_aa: CATSDVDREETQYF
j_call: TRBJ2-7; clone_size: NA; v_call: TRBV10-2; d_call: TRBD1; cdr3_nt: TGCGCCAGCACCGACAGGGGGCTATCCTACGAGCAGTACTTC; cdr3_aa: CASTDRGLSYEQYF
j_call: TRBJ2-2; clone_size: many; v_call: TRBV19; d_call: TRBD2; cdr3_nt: TGTGCCAGTACCGGGGGGTTCGGCACCGGGGAGCTGTTTTTT; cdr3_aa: CASTGGFGTGELFF
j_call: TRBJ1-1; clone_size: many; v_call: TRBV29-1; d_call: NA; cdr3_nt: TGCAGCATCCGGGCTAGAAGGCAGAACACTGAAGCTTTCTTT; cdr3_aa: CSIRARRQNTEAFF
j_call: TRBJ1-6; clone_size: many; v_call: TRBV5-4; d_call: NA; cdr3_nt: TGTGCCAGCAGCCCGAGGGGGGGAATCGGTTCACCCCTCCACTTT; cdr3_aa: CASSPRGGIGSPLHF
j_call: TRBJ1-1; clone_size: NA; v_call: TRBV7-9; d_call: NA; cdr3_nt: TGTGCCAGCAGCTTAATGGGGGGAAGGGATAAAGCTTTCTTT; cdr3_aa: CASSLMGGRDKAFF
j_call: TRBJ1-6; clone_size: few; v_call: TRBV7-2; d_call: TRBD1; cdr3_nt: TGTGCCAGCAGCTTAGGGAGCCGGGACAGTTATTCACCCCTCCACTTT; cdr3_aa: CASSLGSRDSYSPLHF
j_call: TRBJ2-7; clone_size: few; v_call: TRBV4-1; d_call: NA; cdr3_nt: TGCGCCAGCAGCCAAAACCCGGGCAACTCCTACGAGCAGTACTTC; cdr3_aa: CASSQNPGNSYEQYF
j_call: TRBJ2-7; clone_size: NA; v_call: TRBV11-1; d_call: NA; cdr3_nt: TGTGCCAGCAGCTTCGGGACTCCCGAGCAGTACTTC; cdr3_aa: CASSFGTPEQYF
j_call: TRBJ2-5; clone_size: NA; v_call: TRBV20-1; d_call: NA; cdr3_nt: TGCAGTGCTAGAGCACCAGGTTTAGCCCAGTACTTC; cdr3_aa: CSARAPGLAQYF
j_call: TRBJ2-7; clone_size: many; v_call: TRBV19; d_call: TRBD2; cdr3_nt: TGTGCCAGTAGATCTAGCGGGTTCTCCTACGAGCAGTACTTC; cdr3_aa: CASRSSGFSYEQYF
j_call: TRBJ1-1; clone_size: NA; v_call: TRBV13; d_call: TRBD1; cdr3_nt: TGTGCCAGCAGCTTCTCGACAGGGGGCGAGGAGGAAGCTTTCTTT; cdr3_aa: CASSFSTGGEEEAFF
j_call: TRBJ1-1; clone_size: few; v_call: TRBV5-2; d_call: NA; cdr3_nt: TGTGCCAGCAACCCGGGACAGGGGGTCACTGAAGCTTTCTTT; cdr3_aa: CASNPGQGVTEAFF
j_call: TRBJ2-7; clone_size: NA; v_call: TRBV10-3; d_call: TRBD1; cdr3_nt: TGTGCCATCAGCCAGGACAGGGGCCGCCTCTACGAGCAGTACTTC; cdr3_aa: CAISQDRGRLYEQYF
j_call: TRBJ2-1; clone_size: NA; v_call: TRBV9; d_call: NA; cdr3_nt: TGTGCCAGCAGCGTAACGGTTTTTAGTTCCAATGAGCAGTTCTTC; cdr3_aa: CASSVTVFSSNEQFF
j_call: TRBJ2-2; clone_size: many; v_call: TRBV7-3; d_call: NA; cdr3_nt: TGTGCCAGCAGCCCAAGAACCGTGGGCGGGGAGCTGTTTTTT; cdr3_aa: CASSPRTVGGELFF
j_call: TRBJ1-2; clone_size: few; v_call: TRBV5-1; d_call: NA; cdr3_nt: TGCGCCAGCAGCGGCGTTAGAGGAAGCTATGGCTACACCTTC; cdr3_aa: CASSGVRGSYGYTF
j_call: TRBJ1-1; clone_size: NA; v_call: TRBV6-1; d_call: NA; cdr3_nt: TGTGCCAGCAGTGCCCGGGGGGAGACGGAAGCTTTCTTT; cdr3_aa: CASSARGETEAFF
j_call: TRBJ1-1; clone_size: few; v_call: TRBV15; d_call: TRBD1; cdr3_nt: TGTGCCACCAGCTCAGGACAGGGGGCCGGAGAAGCTTTCTTT; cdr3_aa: CATSSGQGAGEAFF
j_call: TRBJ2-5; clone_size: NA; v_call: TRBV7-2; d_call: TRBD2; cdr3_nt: TGTGCCAGCAGCTTAGTGGCGGGAGGGTGGGAGACCCAGTACTTC; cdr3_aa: CASSLVAGGWETQYF
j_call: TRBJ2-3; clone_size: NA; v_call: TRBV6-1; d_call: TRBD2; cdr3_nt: TGTGCCAGCAGTAGTACGCGGGAGACTCCGGATACGCAGTATTTT; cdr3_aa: CASSSTRETPDTQYF
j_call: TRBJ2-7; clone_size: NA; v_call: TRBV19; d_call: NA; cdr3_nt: TGTGCCAGTAGTATTCGGGACAAGACCTACGAGCAGTACTTC; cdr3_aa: CASSIRDKTYEQYF
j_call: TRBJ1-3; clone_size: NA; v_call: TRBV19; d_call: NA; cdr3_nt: TGTGCCAGTAAACAGGGCAGGCAAAGGAATACTTACTCTGGAAACACCATATATTTT; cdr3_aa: CASKQGRQRNTYSGNTIYF
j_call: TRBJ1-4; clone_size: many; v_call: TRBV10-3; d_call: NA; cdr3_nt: TGTGCCATCAGCCCACAGGGATTGGACGAAAAACTGTTTTTT; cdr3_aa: CAISPQGLDEKLFF
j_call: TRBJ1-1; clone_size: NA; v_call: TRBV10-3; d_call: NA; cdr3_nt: TGTGCCACGACCCTCGGCGGGGGCACTGAAGCTTTCTTT; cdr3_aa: CATTLGGGTEAFF
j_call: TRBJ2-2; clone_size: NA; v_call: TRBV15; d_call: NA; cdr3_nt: TGTGCCACCAGCAGAGGGGACAGGGAGCTGTTTTTT; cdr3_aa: CATSRGDRELFF
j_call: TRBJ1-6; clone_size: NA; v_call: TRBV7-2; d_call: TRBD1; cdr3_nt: TGTGCCAGCAGCACGGACAGGGGTCTACTCTCACCCCTCCACTTT; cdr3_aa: CASSTDRGLLSPLHF
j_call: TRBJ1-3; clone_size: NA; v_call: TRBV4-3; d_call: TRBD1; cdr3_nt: TGCGCCAGCAGCCCGGGACAGAACTCTGGAAACACCATATATTTT; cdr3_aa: CASSPGQNSGNTIYF
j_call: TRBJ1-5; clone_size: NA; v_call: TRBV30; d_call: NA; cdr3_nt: TGTGCCTGGAGTGAGGCAGGGTATAGCAATCAGCCCCAGCATTTT; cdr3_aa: CAWSEAGYSNQPQHF
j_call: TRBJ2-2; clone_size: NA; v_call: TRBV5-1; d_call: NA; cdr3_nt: TGCGCCAGCAGCTTGAGGCTAACCAACACCGGGGAGCTGTTTTTT; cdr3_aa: CASSLRLTNTGELFF
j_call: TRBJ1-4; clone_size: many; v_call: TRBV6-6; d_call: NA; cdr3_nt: TGTGCCAGCAGTTACGGGCAATTAACTAATGAAAAACTGTTTTTT; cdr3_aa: CASSYGQLTNEKLFF
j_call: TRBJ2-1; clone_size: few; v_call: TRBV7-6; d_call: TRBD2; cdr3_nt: TGTGCCAGCAGCCGGACTAGCGGCAACTACAATGAGCAGTTCTTC; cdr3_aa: CASSRTSGNYNEQFF
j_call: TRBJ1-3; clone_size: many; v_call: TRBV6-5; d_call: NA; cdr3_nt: TGTGCCAGCACCCAAGGAGTCTCTGGAAACACCATATATTTT; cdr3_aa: CASTQGVSGNTIYF
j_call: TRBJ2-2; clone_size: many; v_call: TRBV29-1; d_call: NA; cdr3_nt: TGCAGCGTCGCAGGCACCGGGGAGCTGTTTTTT; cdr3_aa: CSVAGTGELFF
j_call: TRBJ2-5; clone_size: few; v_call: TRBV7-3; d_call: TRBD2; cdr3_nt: TGTGCCAGCAGCACGAAGCGGGAGGGCCGAGAGACCCAGTACTTC; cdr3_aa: CASSTKREGRETQYF
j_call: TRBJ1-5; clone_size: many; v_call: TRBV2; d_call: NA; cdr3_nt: TGTGCCAGCTCGTTGTCCGCTCAGCCCCAGCATTTT; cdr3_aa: CASSLSAQPQHF
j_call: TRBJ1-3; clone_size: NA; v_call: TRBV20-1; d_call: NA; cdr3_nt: TGCAGTGCAGGAACTTCATCCGGAAACACCATATATTTT; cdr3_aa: CSAGTSSGNTIYF
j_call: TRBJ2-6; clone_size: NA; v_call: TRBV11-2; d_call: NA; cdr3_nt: TGTGCCAGCAGATGGATCTCTGCCGAGGCCAACGTCCTGACTTTC; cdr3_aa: CASRWISAEANVLTF
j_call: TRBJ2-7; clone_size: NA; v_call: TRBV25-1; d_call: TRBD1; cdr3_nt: TGTGCCAGCAGTAATACCGGGACAGGTAGTGACGAGCAGTACTTC; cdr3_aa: CASSNTGTGSDEQYF
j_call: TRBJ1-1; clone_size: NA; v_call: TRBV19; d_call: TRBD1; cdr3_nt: TGTGCCAGTGGACAGGCCACAATGAACACTGAAGCTTTCTTT; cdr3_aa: CASGQATMNTEAFF
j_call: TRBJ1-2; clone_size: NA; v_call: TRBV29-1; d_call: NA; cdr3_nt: TGCAGCGTTCAAAGGACAGCGGAGAAGTATGGCTACACCTTC; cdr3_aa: CSVQRTAEKYGYTF
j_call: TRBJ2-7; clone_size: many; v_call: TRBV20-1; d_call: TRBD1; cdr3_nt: TGCAGTGCTAGATACCCGGGGACAGGGGTGTACGAGCAGTACTTC; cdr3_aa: CSARYPGTGVYEQYF
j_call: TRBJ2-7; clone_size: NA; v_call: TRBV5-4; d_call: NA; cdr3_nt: TGTGCCAGCAGCATCAACAGGGGGGGCCACGAGCAGTACTTC; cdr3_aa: CASSINRGGHEQYF
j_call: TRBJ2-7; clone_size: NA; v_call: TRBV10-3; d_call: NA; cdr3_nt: TGTGCCATCAGGTCGGGGAGGTCCCACGAGCAGTACTTC; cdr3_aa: CAIRSGRSHEQYF
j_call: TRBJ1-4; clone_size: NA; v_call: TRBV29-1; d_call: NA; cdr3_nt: TGCAGCGGCGGACTAAATGAAAAACTGTTTTTT; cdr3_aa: CSGGLNEKLFF
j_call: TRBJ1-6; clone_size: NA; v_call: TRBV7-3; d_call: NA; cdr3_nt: TGTGCCAGCAGCTTACGGCCTTCTGATTCACCCCTCCACTTT; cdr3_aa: CASSLRPSDSPLHF
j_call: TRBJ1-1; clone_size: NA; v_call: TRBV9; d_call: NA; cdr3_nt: NA; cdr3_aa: CASSVGEGAWVFF
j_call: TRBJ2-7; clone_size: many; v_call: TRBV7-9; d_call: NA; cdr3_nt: TGTGCCAGCAGCCCCAAATACGAGCAGTACTTC; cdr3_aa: CASSPKYEQYF
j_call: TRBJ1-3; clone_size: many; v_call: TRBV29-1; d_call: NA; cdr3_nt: TGCAGCGCCTCCTCGGGTGGTCTCGTTTCTATAGGAAACACCATATATTTT; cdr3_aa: CSASSGGLVSIGNTIYF
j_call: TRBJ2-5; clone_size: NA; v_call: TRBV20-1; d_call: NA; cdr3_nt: TGCAGTGCCCCACCCAGCGTAGAAGAGACCCAGTACTTC; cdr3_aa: CSAPPSVEETQYF